The T cell receptor (beta chain) described here comes from a study of blood T cell repertoires in COVID-19. For the study at large: The United States, Italy and Spain supplied acute and convalescent COVID-19 samples.

Authors' analysis steps: Reference gene primers were amplified, and this amplification served to estimate nucleated cell counts. Method: immunoSEQ multiplex PCR; TCRdb's copy keeps in-frame clones and lacks some. V, J and clone size were drawn from that table, and D and trimming were deduced from the DNA. The sample yields approximately 440,000 clones, around 88% seen once. The CDR3 has 14 residues. Germline V lookup: CDR1 KGHSH, CDR2 LQKENI. Trimming shortened V by 6 bases and J by 2 bases, and 12 bases separated the two germline ends. Seattle patients were enrolled during active infection and followed longitudinally.

This chain uses TRBV18 with TRBJ2-3; tentative D call: TRBD1 (6 bases). Sequencing input: peripheral blood. The source is a woman between 50 and 59 years old with COVID-19, enrolled during active disease. The chain's CDR3 is CASSSGADTDTQYF. In DNA, the CDR3 is TGTGCCAGCTCCTCAGGGGCAGACACAGATACGCAGTATTTT.